This T cell receptor (beta chain) was captured in a study of blood T cell repertoires in COVID-19. Study background: Italy, Spain and the United States were the sources of the convalescent and acute COVID-19 samples. PBMCs, B-cell-depleted T cells, or T cells provided the cDNA or gDNA that made up the material.

CDR1 and CDR2 from the germline V gene are MDHEN and SYDVKM. With 3 bases removed from V and 6 bases from J, the gap between germline ends came to 15 bases. The CDR3 has 15 residues. The data were produced by immunoSEQ multiplex PCR, yet TCRdb's version contains in-frame clones alone and is incomplete. The sample records about 200,000 clones, 80% to 90% being singletons. Ages ranged from about 18 to 100 years, with residence in approximately 23 US areas. Cohorts were based on clinical histories the participants reported. Sequencing used PBMCs or T cells enriched from blood (not recorded which). J is TRBJ1-5 and V is TRBV28; tentatively, D is TRBD1 (5 bases). This TCR was recovered from a woman aged 40 to 55 with acute COVID-19. The CDR3 nucleotides are TGTGCCAGCAGTTTCTGGGGCGGCGGGGGTCAGCCCCAGCATTTT. The encoded protein is CASSFWGGGGQPQHF. The full variable domain, rest sourced from reference TRBV28 and TRBJ1-5, is DVKVTQSSRYLVKRTGEKVFLECVQDMDHENMFWYRQDPGLGLRLIYFSYDVKMKEKGDIPEGYSVSREKKERFSLILESASTNQTSMYLCASSFWGGGGQPQHFGDGTRLSIL.